Listed here are 27 T cell receptor beta chains from one sample, sequenced in a study of control samples from healthy donors and cancer patients. TCRdb's table, derived via immunoSEQ multiplex PCR, lists solely in-frame clones and lacks some. The data show 130,000 or so clones, approximately 87% seen once. The sample was blood. These receptor sequences come from a man in his 60s in good health.

V gene TRBV7-9 combines with J gene TRBJ1-2; TRBD1 agrees at 10 bases. V lost 5 bases and J lost 2; bases outside the gene matches: 5. This CDR3 is built from 15 residues. Per germline, CDR1 SEHNR and CDR2 FQNEAQ (reference sequence). CDR3 protein: CASSARDRGNYGYTF. The DNA of the CDR3 is TGTGCCAGCAGCGCGCGGGACAGGGGCAACTATGGCTACACCTTC.

The chain recombines TRBV6-6 with TRBJ1-3, with TRBD1 matching over 8 bases. The length of the CDR3 is 16 residues. V was clipped by 3 bases and J by 2 bases; unmatched bases: 6. Germline CDR1 and CDR2: MNHNY and SVGAGI (reference sequence). The DNA of the CDR3 is TGTGCCAGCAGTTATTATCCAGGGGGCCCTGGAAACACCATATATTTT. Protein sequence: CASSYYPGGPGNTIYF.

The chain employs TRBV27 and TRBJ1-1; possibly TRBD1 for D (5 bases). Germline CDR1 is MNHEY and CDR2 is SMNVEV (reference sequence). This CDR3 spans 12 amino acids. V lost 4 bases and J 4 bases, leaving 7 bases between the germline ends. The CDR3 nucleotides read TGTGCCAGCAGTTGGGGCTCCACTGAAGCTTTCTTT. Protein sequence: CASSWGSTEAFF.

V and J are TRBV28 and TRBJ1-2; unclear D gene. Germline-derived CDR1 and CDR2 are MDHEN and SYDVKM. V shed 3 bases and J shed 0 bases, with 11 bases lying between them. This CDR3 is built from 15 residues. The DNA of the CDR3 is TGTGCCAGCAGTTTTTATCCAGCCGCTAACTATGGCTACACCTTC. As protein: CASSFYPAANYGYTF.

The J gene is TRBJ1-6, the V gene TRBV27; unclear D gene. The CDR3 runs to 14 residues. Germline V CDR1 and CDR2: MNHEY, SMNVEV (reference sequence). The V gene lost 3 bases and the J gene lost 7 bases, with 10 bases spanning the gap. In DNA, the CDR3 is TGTGCCAGCAGTTTGAGAGAAGGAAATTCACCCCTCCACTTT. Translating it yields CASSLREGNSPLHF.

This clone was picked up one time. The rearrangement uses TRBV24-1 and TRBJ1-1; TRBD1 might be the D (6 bases). CDR1 is KGHDR, CDR2 SFDVKD, per germline. CDR3 length equals 13 residues. The germline V and J ends were trimmed by 7 bases and 5 bases, with 13 bases remaining between them. CDR3 sequence: CATRPGEGTEAFF. The CDR3 DNA reads TGTGCCACCAGGCCAGGGGAGGGTACTGAAGCTTTCTTT.

The chain recombines TRBV19 with TRBJ1-5; D perhaps matches TRBD1 (5 bases). The CDR3 is 16 amino acids. Germline loops: CDR1 LNHDA, CDR2 SQIVND (reference sequence). V was clipped by 1 base and J by 3 bases, with 13 bases between them. Here the CDR3 reads CASSIAGGISNQPQHF. CDR3 DNA: TGTGCCAGTAGTATAGCGGGGGGGATCTCCAATCAGCCCCAGCATTTT.

A remark on this clone: The same CDR3 can be traced to other DNA sequences in this sample. This rearrangement joins TRBV28 to TRBJ1-1; TRBD1 agrees at 7 bases. The V gene end was trimmed by 4 bases and the J gene end by 0 bases; junction bases not matched to a gene: 2. The CDR3 sequence is 14 residues long. Germline CDR1 is MDHEN and CDR2 is SYDVKM. Written as DNA, the CDR3 is TGTGCCAGCAGTTACAGGGGAATGAACACTGAAGCTTTCTTT. It encodes CASSYRGMNTEAFF.

V is TRBV28 and J is TRBJ1-4; D not certain. Trimming stripped 4 bases from V and 0 bases from J, with 15 bases between. The CDR3 loop spans 17 amino acids. CDR1 and CDR2 (germline): MDHEN, SYDVKM. CDR3 DNA sequence: TGTGCCAGCAGTTCCCCATCGACCCCGGCAACTAATGAAAAACTGTTTTTT. Translation gives CASSSPSTPATNEKLFF.

CDR3 DNA: TGTGCCAGCAGCTATACCCACACCGGGGAGCTGTTTTTT. Translating gives CASSYTHTGELFF. The rearrangement links TRBV9 to TRBJ2-2, with D unclear. Germline CDR1 SGDLS, CDR2 YYNGEE. The CDR3 totals 13 residues. Trimming pared 4 bases from V and 3 bases from J, leaving 7 bases between.

The chain recombines TRBV27 with TRBJ1-4; a weak D match, TRBD1 (5 bases). Germline CDR1 MNHEY, CDR2 SMNVEV (reference sequence). V was shortened by 3 bases and J by 1 base, with 12 bases between the two germline ends. This CDR3 has 16 amino acids. In DNA form, the CDR3 reads TGTGCCAGCAGTTTTCAACGGGGGGTAACTAATGAAAAACTGTTTTTT. Translation gives CASSFQRGVTNEKLFF.

The chain couples TRBV6-6 to TRBJ1-4, with 8 bases lining up with TRBD1. CDR1 is MNHNY and CDR2 is SVGAGI in the germline V gene (reference sequence). Trimming cost V 3 bases and J 8 bases; bases outside gene matches: 8. The CDR3 has 15 amino acids. In nucleotides, the CDR3 is TGTGCCAGCAGTTATAAGCGACAGGGGCAGGAAAAACTGTTTTTT. Translation: CASSYKRQGQEKLFF.

The rearrangement joins TRBV6-1 to TRBJ1-3; D remains unclear. CDR3 size: 13 residues. Trimming took 3 bases from V and 2 from J, leaving 5 bases between them. The germline V gene has CDR1 MNHNS and CDR2 SASEGT. CDR3 protein: CASSESAGNTIYF. The DNA for the CDR3 is TGTGCCAGCAGTGAGTCGGCTGGAAACACCATATATTTT.

This sequence joins TRBV7-3 and TRBJ2-1; TRBD1 matches at 10 bases. The length of the CDR3 is 16 residues. Germline CDR1 and CDR2: SGHTA and FQGTGA. V trimming: 2 bases; J trimming: 9 bases; junction bases outside the gene matches: 10. The CDR3 nucleotides are TGTGCCAGCAGCTTAGGGGGACAGGGGTCCCTCGGTGAGCAGTTCTTC. This encodes CASSLGGQGSLGEQFF.

The chain recombines TRBV24-1 with TRBJ2-3; the match to TRBD1 covers 7 bases. The V and J ends lost 3 bases and 10 bases, in that order; junction bases with no gene match: 15. This CDR3 is built from 16 residues. Germline V gene data show CDR1 as KGHDR and CDR2 as SFDVKD. CDR3 protein: CATSDRGGSTGFAQYF. In nucleotides, the CDR3 is TGTGCCACCAGTGATCGAGGGGGCAGTACGGGATTCGCGCAGTATTTT.

The chain employs TRBV10-1 and TRBJ1-5; 9 bases agree with TRBD1. The germline CDR1 and CDR2 sequences are WNHNN and SYGVQD (reference sequence). V lost 4 bases and J lost 5; bases outside the gene matches: 6. This CDR3 contains 15 residues. CDR3 DNA sequence: TGCGCCAGCAGTGCCGGGACAGGGTACGATCAGCCCCAGCATTTT. This encodes CASSAGTGYDQPQHF.

This clone was observed a single time. The V call is TRBV2, the J call TRBJ1-1, with a possible D match to TRBD1 (5 bases). Looked up from germline, CDR1 is SNHLY and CDR2 is FYNNEI. V was shortened by 4 bases and J by 1 base, with 10 bases between the two germline ends. This CDR3 is built from 14 residues. This CDR3 is CASSVIGTNTEAFF. For the CDR3, the DNA is TGTGCCAGCAGTGTGATAGGGACGAACACTGAAGCTTTCTTT.

V is TRBV7-3 and J is TRBJ2-3; 9 nucleotides agree with TRBD1. CDR1 is SGHTA, CDR2 FQGTGA, per germline. The V gene end was trimmed by 2 bases and the J gene end by 4 bases; junction bases not matched to a gene: 4. CDR3 length: 15 amino acids. CDR3 coding DNA: TGTGCCAGCAGCTTAGGGGACAGGGAGGCAGATACGCAGTATTTT. It specifies CASSLGDREADTQYF.

This clone occurred a few times. V and J are TRBV29-1 and TRBJ1-1; D remains unclear. Germline CDR1 reads SQVTM; CDR2 reads ANQGSEA. V was pared by 8 bases and J by 5 bases, with 12 bases between. CDR3 length equals 11 residues. The DNA for the CDR3 is TGCAGCCTCTTTCACGGGACTGAAGCTTTCTTT. Its translation: CSLFHGTEAFF. The full variable domain, completed using reference TRBV29-1 and TRBJ1-1, is SAVISQKPSRDICQRGTSLTIQCQVDSQVTMMFWYRQQPGQSLTLIATANQGSEATYESGFVIDKFPISRPNLTFSTLTVSNMSPEDSSIYLCSLFHGTEAFFGQGTRLTVV.

The chain combines TRBV19 with TRBJ1-1; a weak D match, TRBD1 (5 bases). Germline CDR1 is LNHDA and CDR2 is SQIVND (reference sequence). The V end was cut by 8 bases, the J end by 6 bases, with 22 bases between. The CDR3 covers 15 residues. This chain's CDR3 is CASRLSFTQGSEAFF. Written as DNA, the CDR3 is TGTGCCAGTCGACTATCCTTCACTCAGGGCTCTGAAGCTTTCTTT.

The rearrangement links TRBV18 to TRBJ2-7, with D perhaps being TRBD1 or TRBD2 (5 bases each). This CDR3 spans 14 amino acids. Germline V gene sequence: CDR1 KGHSH, CDR2 LQKENI. V lost 3 bases and J 3 bases, leaving 12 bases between the germline ends. CDR3 in amino acids: CASSPRDGGYEQYF. The CDR3 nucleotides read TGTGCCAGCTCACCTCGGGACGGCGGCTACGAGCAGTACTTC.

The V call is TRBV11-2, the J call TRBJ1-5; D may be TRBD1 (6 bases). Deletions cut 5 bases from V and 6 bases from J, with 11 bases between. This CDR3 region has 13 residues. The germline V gene encodes CDR1 SGHAT and CDR2 FQNNGV. The CDR3 loop reads CASSGTSVQPQHF. CDR3 in DNA: TGTGCCAGCAGCGGGACATCCGTTCAGCCCCAGCATTTT.

The V and J genes are TRBV9 and TRBJ2-1, with a tentative D call TRBD2 (6 bases). The CDR3 covers 16 residues. Germline loops: CDR1 SGDLS, CDR2 YYNGEE. V lost 3 bases to trimming and J lost 0 bases, with 13 bases between them. The CDR3 reads CASSAGAGPSYNEQFF. CDR3 DNA sequence: TGTGCCAGCAGCGCAGGAGCGGGCCCCTCCTACAATGAGCAGTTCTTC.

The chain carries TRBV11-2 and TRBJ2-1; no reliable D call. V was trimmed by 3 bases and J by 6 bases, leaving 3 bases between them. There are 11 residues in the CDR3. Germline V CDR1 and CDR2: SGHAT, FQNNGV. In DNA, the CDR3 is TGTGCCAGCAGCTTTGCCAATGAGCAGTTCTTC. Amino acid sequence: CASSFANEQFF.

The chain has TRBV24-1 and TRBJ1-5; a weak D match, TRBD1 (6 bases). The V gene's germline CDR1 is KGHDR and CDR2 SFDVKD. V was cut by 4 bases and J by 4 bases, with 13 bases left in between. This CDR3 is built from 15 residues. The CDR3 coding sequence is TGTGCCACCAGTGACCCTAGGACAGCTAATCAGCCCCAGCATTTT. Translating gives CATSDPRTANQPQHF.

In its sample, this clone was seen a few times. The chain is built from TRBV19 and TRBJ1-1, with D unresolved. Trimming shortened V by 5 bases and J by 1 base, and 8 bases separated the two germline ends. The CDR3 runs 13 residues. The germline gives CDR1 LNHDA, CDR2 SQIVND (reference sequence). Here the CDR3 reads CASSVTRNTEAFF. The CDR3 region has the DNA TGTGCCAGTAGTGTAACAAGGAACACTGAAGCTTTCTTT.

This clone has more than one count but fewer than ten. This rearrangement joins TRBV4-1 to TRBJ2-6, with TRBD1 as a possible D gene (6 bases). This CDR3 is 19 amino acids long. V lost 1 base to trimming and J lost 4 bases, with 20 bases between them. Germline-derived CDR1 and CDR2 are MGHRA and YSYEKL. The CDR3 DNA is TGCGCCAGCAGCCAAGGAAGAATAGGTACAGGGCGGGGGGCCAACGTCCTGACTTTC. Translated, it gives CASSQGRIGTGRGANVLTF.